This T cell receptor beta chain came from a study of CD8+CD57+ T cells in acquired aplastic anemia. Looking at the study overall: On average, sorted CD4+ and CD8+ cells gave approximately 3 ug of DNA. Reads per healthy sample averaged approximately 10 million (CD4+) and fewer than 13 million (CD8+).

Study-wide findings and caveats: Patients and healthy controls showed no significant CD8+ Simpson's diversity difference.

CDR3 length equals 10 residues. V shed 8 bases and J shed 9 bases, with 8 bases lying between them. Germline V CDR1 and CDR2: MNHNY, SVGAGI (reference sequence). Note on this clonotype: Its antigen is currently unknown.

TCR beta VDJ combinations and CDR3 sequences were profiled from genomic DNA. Using its own MiXCR run on the reads, TCRdb lists one record per CDR3 protein. In the table there are about 190,000 distinct CDR3 sequences, roughly half of which are singletons. This TCR was sampled from a human donor in good health, serving as a control. The sample taken for sequencing was sorted CD4+, CD8+, or CD8+CD57+ T cells (not recorded which) from PBMCs. The V call is TRBV6-6, the J call TRBJ2-1; D might be TRBD2 (6 bases). This CDR3 is CASAGFEQFF. CDR3 DNA: TGTGCCAGCGCGGGGTTTGAGCAGTTCTTC.